The T cell receptor beta chain described here comes from a study of T cells in Graves' hyperthyroidism and ophthalmopathy. Amplified TCR beta CDR3 regions derived from RNA transcripts. During a first-round RT-PCR of the TCR CDR3, the HTBI primer set was used. TCRdb itself ran the multiplex PCR reads through MiXCR, one entry per CDR3 protein. There are more than 450,000 distinct CDR3 sequences in the sample; about 14% occur only once, and about 14% lies in the top ten. This clonotype has ten or more counts. The target antigen is unknown. The authors took PBMCs from 7.5 to 10 ml fresh peripheral blood. The CDR3 contains 11 residues. Germline lookup yields CDR1 MNHNS and CDR2 SASEGT. Trimming removed 6 bases at V and 2 bases at J, with 5 bases between. Study-level findings and limits: The blood repertoire included most of the expanded thyroid clonotypes above 0.001.

The sample comprised blood. The source of this sequence is a woman aged 40 to 50 with Graves' hyperthyroidism. The V call is TRBV6-1, the J call TRBJ2-7; D is undetermined. This CDR3 reads CASRVTYEQYF. The DNA for the CDR3 is TGTGCCAGCAGGGTGACCTACGAGCAGTACTTC.